The TCR beta chain described here comes from a study of T cell responses to AZD1222 COVID-19 vaccine. TCRdb's copy holds only in-frame clones and misses some; the assay was immunoSEQ multiplex PCR. The data hold some 95,000 clones, with nearly 90% observed a single time. CDR1 and CDR2 (germline): SGDLS, YYNGEE. With 4 bases clipped from V and 2 bases from J, the junction kept 8 bases outside the gene matches. The CDR3 length is 16 residues. The source material was peripheral blood, sampled on day 0 of MenACWY control vaccination. The TCR originated in an adult in good health. The rearrangement links TRBV9 to TRBJ1-2; 10 nucleotides match TRBD1. CDR3 in DNA: TGTGCCAGCAGCCCCCAACCGGGACAGGGGAACTATGGCTACACCTTC. As protein: CASSPQPGQGNYGYTF.